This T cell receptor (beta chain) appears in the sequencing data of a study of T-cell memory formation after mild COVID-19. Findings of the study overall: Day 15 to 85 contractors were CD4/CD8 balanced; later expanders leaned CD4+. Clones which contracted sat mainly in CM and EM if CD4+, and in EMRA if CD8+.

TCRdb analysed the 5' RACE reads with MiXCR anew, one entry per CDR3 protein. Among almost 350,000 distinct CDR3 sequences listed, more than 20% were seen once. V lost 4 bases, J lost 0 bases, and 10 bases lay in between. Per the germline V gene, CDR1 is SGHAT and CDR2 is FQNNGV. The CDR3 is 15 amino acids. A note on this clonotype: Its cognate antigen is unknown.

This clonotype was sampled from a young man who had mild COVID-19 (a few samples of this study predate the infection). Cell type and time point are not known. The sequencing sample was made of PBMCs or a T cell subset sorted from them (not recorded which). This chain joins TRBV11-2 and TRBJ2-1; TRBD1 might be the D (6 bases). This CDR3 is CASSSSRGSYNEQFF. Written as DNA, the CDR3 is TGTGCCAGCAGCTCCTCCAGGGGCTCCTACAATGAGCAGTTCTTC.